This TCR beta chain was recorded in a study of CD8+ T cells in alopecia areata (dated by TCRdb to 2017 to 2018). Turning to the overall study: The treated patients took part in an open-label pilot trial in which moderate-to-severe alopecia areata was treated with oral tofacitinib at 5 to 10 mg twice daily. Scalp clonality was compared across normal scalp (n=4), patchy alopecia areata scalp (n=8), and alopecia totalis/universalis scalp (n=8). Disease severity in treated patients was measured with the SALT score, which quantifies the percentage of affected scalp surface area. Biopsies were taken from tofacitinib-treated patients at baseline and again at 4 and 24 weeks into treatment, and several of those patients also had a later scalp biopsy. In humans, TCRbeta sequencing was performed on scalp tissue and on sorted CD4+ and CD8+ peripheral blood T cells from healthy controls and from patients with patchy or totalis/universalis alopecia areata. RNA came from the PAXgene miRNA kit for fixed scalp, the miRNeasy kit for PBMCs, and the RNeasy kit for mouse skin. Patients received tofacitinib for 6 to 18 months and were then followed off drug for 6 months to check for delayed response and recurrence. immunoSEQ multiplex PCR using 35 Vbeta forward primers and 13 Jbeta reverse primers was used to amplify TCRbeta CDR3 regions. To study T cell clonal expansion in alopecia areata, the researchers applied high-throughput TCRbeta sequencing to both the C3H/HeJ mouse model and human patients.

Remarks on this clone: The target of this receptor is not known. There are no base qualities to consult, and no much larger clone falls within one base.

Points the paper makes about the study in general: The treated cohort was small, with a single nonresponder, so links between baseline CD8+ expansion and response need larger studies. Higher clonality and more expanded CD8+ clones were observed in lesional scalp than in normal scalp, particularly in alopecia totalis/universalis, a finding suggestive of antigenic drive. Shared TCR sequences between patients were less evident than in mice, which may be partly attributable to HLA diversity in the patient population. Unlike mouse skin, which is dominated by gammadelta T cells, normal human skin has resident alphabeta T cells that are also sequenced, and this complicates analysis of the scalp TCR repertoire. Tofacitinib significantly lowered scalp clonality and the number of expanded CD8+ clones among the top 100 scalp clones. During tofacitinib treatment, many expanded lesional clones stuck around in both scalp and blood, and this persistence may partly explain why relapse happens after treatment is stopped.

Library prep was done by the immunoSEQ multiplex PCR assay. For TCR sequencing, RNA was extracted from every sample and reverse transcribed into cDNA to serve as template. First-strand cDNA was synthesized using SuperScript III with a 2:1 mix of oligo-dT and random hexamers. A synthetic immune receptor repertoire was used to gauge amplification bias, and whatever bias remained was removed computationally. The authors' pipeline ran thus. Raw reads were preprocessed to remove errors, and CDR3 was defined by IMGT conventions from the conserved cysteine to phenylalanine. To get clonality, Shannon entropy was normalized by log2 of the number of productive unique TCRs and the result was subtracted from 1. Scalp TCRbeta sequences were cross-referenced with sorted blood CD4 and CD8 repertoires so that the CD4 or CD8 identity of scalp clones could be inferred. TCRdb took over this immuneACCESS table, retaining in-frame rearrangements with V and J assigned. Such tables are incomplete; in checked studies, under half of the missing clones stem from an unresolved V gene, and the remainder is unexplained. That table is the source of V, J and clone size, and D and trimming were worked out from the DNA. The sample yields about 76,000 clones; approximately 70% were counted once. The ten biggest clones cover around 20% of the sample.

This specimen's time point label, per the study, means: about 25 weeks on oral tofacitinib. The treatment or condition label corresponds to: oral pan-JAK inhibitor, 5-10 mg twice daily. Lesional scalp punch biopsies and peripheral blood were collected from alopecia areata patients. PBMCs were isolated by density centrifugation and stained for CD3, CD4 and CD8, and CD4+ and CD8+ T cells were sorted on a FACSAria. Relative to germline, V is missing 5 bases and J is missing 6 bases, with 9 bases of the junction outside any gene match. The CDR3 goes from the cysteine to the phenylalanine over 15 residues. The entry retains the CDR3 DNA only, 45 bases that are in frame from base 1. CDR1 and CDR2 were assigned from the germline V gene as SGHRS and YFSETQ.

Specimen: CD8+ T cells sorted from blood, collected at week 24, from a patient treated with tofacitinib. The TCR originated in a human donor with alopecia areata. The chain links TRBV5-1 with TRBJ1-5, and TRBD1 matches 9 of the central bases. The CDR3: CASSESDRGSQPQHF. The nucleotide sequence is TGCGCCAGCAGTGAATCCGACAGGGGGAGTCAGCCCCAGCATTTT.